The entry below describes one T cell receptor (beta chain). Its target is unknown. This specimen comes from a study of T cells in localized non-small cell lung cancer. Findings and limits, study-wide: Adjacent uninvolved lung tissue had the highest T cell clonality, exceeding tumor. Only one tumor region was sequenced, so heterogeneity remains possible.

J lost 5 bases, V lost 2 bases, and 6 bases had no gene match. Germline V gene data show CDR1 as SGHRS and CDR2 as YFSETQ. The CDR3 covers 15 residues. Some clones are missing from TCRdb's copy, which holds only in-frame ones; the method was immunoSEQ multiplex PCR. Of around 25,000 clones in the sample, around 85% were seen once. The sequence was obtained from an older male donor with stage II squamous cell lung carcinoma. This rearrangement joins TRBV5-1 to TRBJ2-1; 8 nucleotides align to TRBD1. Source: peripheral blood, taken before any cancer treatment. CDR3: CASSFLTGANNEQFF. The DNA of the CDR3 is TGCGCCAGCAGCTTCCTGACAGGGGCCAACAATGAGCAGTTCTTC.